The entry that follows covers one T cell receptor beta chain sequence. This clonotype was found many times. It lacks a known antigen. No quality values exist for individual bases; no much larger clone is one base distant. Interpreted using the paper, the time point label stands for: newly diagnosed GD, antithyroid drugs for less than 3 months. RNA was extracted from PBMCs in TRIzol for both TCR sequencing and RNA sequencing. Graves' disease was diagnosed according to American Thyroid Association guidelines. Patients for the study were recruited at an endocrinology department in Xi'an, China. Each patient gave about 10 milliliters of peripheral blood, collected in an EDTA anticoagulant tube. Ficoll Paque Plus density gradient separation was used to isolate PBMCs, and no further T cell sorting was performed. An Agilent 2100 Bioanalyzer and agarose gel were used to check RNA quality, and a NanoDrop 2000 was used to measure RNA concentration.

The CDR3, cysteine through phenylalanine, is 14 amino acids long. CDR3 DNA is the only sequence kept; it has 42 bases, read in frame from the first base. V was cut back by 6 bases and J by 10 bases, leaving a gap of 18 bases between them. In the germline V gene, CDR1 corresponds to SNHLY and CDR2 to FYNNEI. These data belong to a study of regulatory T cells in long-lasting Graves disease (dated by TCRdb to 2020 to 2022). Regarding the complete study: Patients with newly diagnosed Graves' disease had been on antithyroid drugs for under 3 months. The study was registered as a clinical trial and conducted in China. A total of around 35 samples underwent TCR sequencing, from roughly 13 patients with persistent Graves' disease and 20 or so patients with newly diagnosed Graves' disease. This study used TCR sequencing and RNA sequencing of peripheral blood to compare persistent Graves' disease patients against newly diagnosed Graves' disease patients.

To prepare the library, multiplex PCR was applied. The instrument given in TCRdb is Illumina HiSeq 4000. TCR beta libraries were built with iRepertoire HTBI primers and Arm-PCR amplification of CDR3 regions. Gel purification was performed on PCR products prior to sequencing. The authors processed their data as follows. Gene usage analysis of CDR3 amino acid clonotypes relied on the 60 or so TRBV and about 15 TRBJ segments identified across samples. COPE and FqMerger were used to merge the filtered high-quality paired reads into contigs. Contigs were aligned with BLAST to IMGT TRBV, TRBD and TRBJ reference genes, and CDR3 was defined per IMGT. Any clonotype with a frequency above 0.1% was counted as a highly expanded clone. Shannon entropy served as the measure of repertoire diversity, while the Gini coefficient captured V-J evenness. Clonotypes shared by more than one individual were considered public. The public sequencing data were trimmed at Q25 with fastp and processed into clonotypes with MiXCR by TCRdb, which kept only in-frame beta chains. Entries are consolidated by CDR3 protein sequence, retaining the most common genes and DNA. These V and J calls derive from TCRdb rather than the authors' analysis. This sample has roughly 510,000 distinct CDR3 sequences in its table, and 16% of those were observed once. The ten largest clones represent about 11% of the sample.

Findings and caveats that apply to the study as a whole: As a limitation, the authors acknowledged that the small sample size may reduce accuracy. Lower TCR Shannon entropy and fewer highly expanded clones were observed in persistent Graves' disease patients than in newly diagnosed patients, which suggested clonal expansion. Sequencing and analysis were restricted to the TCR beta chain. Persistent patients shared more public clonotypes among themselves (over 2,500) than newly diagnosed patients did (more than 950). Preferential use of TRBV28, TRBJ1-2 and TRBJ2-5 was observed in persistent disease, whereas TRBV20-1 and TRBJ2-1 were favored in newly diagnosed disease. Because the primary lesion, thyroid tissue, could not be accessed, the study looked at peripheral blood alone.

These records were also assigned to another study, of T cells in Graves' hyperthyroidism and ophthalmopathy. Per the second study: Stable Graves' hyperthyroidism was defined as no progression to ophthalmopathy during 18 months of follow-up. The hyperthyroidism patients were between 18 and 65 years old and newly diagnosed, with a disease duration of less than 2 months. Patients with uncontrolled infections, other autoimmune diseases, pregnancy or lactation were excluded. Diagnoses were based on clinical symptoms, serum thyroxine and TRAb, thyroid ultrasound and orbital computed tomography. For the first round of RT-PCR on the TCR CDR3, the HTBI primer set was used together with the Qiagen OneStep RT-PCR kit. Most expanded thyroid clonotypes (frequency above 0.001) were also detected in blood, suggesting blood repertoires may reflect thyroid immune responses. A 13 V-J signature model separated ophthalmopathy from stable hyperthyroidism, with approximately 86% sensitivity and 81.08% specificity in cross-validation and 80%/75% in testing. In validation, progression to ophthalmopathy was predicted by the model with 55% to 71% sensitivity and 72.22% specificity, a median of around 5.9 months before onset. To identify distinguishing TCR V-J signatures, a discovery cohort of around 100 patients was used, comprising 43 with Graves' ophthalmopathy and 57 with stable Graves' hyperthyroidism. Prospective prediction of ophthalmopathy was tested in an independent validation cohort of approximately 19 hyperthyroidism patients and 17 patients who later progressed to ophthalmopathy. The 100 discovery patients were randomly divided into training and test sets at a 7:3 ratio. The study also compared thyroid tissue and blood T-cell repertoires from five or six Graves' hyperthyroidism patients. Following sampling, methimazole starting at 30 mg daily was given to hyperthyroidism patients, and high-dose intravenous methylprednisolone was given to ophthalmopathy patients. Libraries were constructed in a second round of multiplex PCR, after which size selection and purification were performed. Paired-end sequencing of the libraries was performed with 100 bp reads on an Illumina HiSeq2000. Raw data were processed with SOAPnuke, discarding reads with adapters, uncalled bases, mean Phred below 15, or no exact constant-primer or identifier match. High-quality paired reads were merged using COPE v1.2.5, and each unique nucleotide sequence was defined as a clonotype. MiTCR v1.1 was used to align clonotypes to the IMGT TRBV, TRBD and TRBJ reference segments. Analysis was restricted to V-J combinations with a frequency above 0.0001, which covered 99.2% of repertoires. A TCS score was defined as the ratio between F50 (clonal expansion) and ExV (chaos), using BLOSUM62-based TCRdist between CDR3 peptides within each V-J. Welch's t-statistics and random forest reduced 500 to 550 V-J features to 13, which were used in a naive Bayes classifier (R e1071). No statistical method was used to set the sample size in advance, and investigators knew the group allocation. The paper reports TCR Vbeta CDR3 sequencing of about 140 peripheral blood samples: around 41 ophthalmopathy, roughly 74 hyperthyroidism and 17 progressor patients.

This specimen was peripheral blood mononuclear cells (PBMCs), taken at new diagnosis, from a patient treated with antithyroid drugs. Recombination joined TRBV2 with TRBJ2-2; the D gene assignment is ambiguous. The receptor's source is a man younger than 35 with Graves disease. Donor details come from another sample of the same person, matched by shared clones. CDR3 protein: CASSNPPLYLELFF. The DNA sequence follows: TGTGCCAGCAGCAACCCCCCTCTGTATCTGGAGCTGTTTTTT.